This T cell receptor beta chain stems from a study of T cell changes during pregnancy in multiple sclerosis (dated by TCRdb to between 2019 and 2020). Describing the broader study: The study examined how the T cell repertoire changed over the course of pregnancy in women with multiple sclerosis.

The library was prepared using the immunoSEQ multiplex PCR assay. The source is immuneACCESS, and TCRdb retained only in-frame sequences with V and J called. Part of the clones is not carried over; for the studies checked, unresolved V genes explain less than half of this, and the remainder is unexplained. The sample has about 64,000 clones on record, 90% of them singletons. The top ten clonotypes cover about 7% of the sample. For this clone: Its antigen remains unidentified. No base quality values were provided; no much bigger clone lies one nucleotide off.

The receptor comes from a female donor in good health, enrolled as a control in a pregnancy study. This sample comprised peripheral blood, obtained in the third trimester of pregnancy.

This receptor has the CDR3 CASSVFGSQWVEKLFF. The DNA sequence reads TGTGCCAGCAGTGTTTTCGGTTCACAGTGGGTTGAAAAACTGTTTTTT. The chain couples TRBV6-1 to TRBJ1-4; the D gene identity is not certain. Reading the germline V gene gives CDR1 MNHNS and CDR2 SASEGT. Measured from the cysteine to the phenylalanine, the CDR3 is 16 residues long. Only CDR3 DNA remains: 48 bases, in frame from the first base. The junction shows trimming of 4 bases on V and 7 bases on J, plus 19 bases between the germline ends.